The clone carrying this TCR beta chain was counted many times. Pregnancy or lactation, uncontrolled infections and other autoimmune diseases were grounds for excluding patients. Transcripts of RNA were the source for amplifying TCR beta CDR3 regions. Scientists carried out first-round RT-PCR using HTBI primers and then a second-round multiplex PCR. Each CDR3 protein is one row after TCRdb ran MiXCR on the multiplex PCR reads. The table shows 360,000 or so distinct CDR3 sequences, with around 20% occurring only once. The sample is drawn from a study of Graves' ophthalmopathy and Graves' hyperthyroidism. Germline V CDR1 and CDR2: DFQATT, SNEGSKA (reference sequence). The CDR3 length is 13 residues. Deletions cut 1 base from V and 1 base from J, with 8 bases between.

This clonotype was obtained from a woman under 30 with Graves' ophthalmopathy. Sequenced input: peripheral blood. This chain links TRBV20-1 with TRBJ2-7; TRBD1 or TRBD2 may be the D gene (5 bases each). CDR3 DNA sequence: TGCAGTGCTAGAGGGGACGCTTCCTACGAGCAGTACTTC. Its protein is CSARGDASYEQYF.